The 23 T cell receptor beta chains listed next were all sequenced from one sample in a study of T cell responses to AZD1222 COVID-19 vaccine. Measured with immunoSEQ multiplex PCR; TCRdb has only the in-frame clones, and not every one. The sample has 65,000 to 75,000 clones, roughly four fifths seen once. The sequenced sample was peripheral blood, obtained on day 0 of AZD1222 vaccination. These receptors all come from an adult in good health.

This chain uses TRBV19 with TRBJ2-1; perhaps TRBD2 as D (6 bases). Germline lookup yields CDR1 LNHDA and CDR2 SQIVND (reference sequence). Trimming removed 1 base at V and 12 bases at J, with 16 bases between. CDR3 length: 14 residues. The CDR3 DNA follows: TGTGCCAGTAGTATAGGACTAGTCTTGGGTGGGCAGTTCTTC. This translates into CASSIGLVLGGQFF.

V gene TRBV5-6 combines with J gene TRBJ2-1; D not certain. The CDR3 has 16 amino acids. V gave up 0 bases and J gave up 0 bases, with 10 bases separating them. Germline V gene lookup returns CDR1 SGHDT and CDR2 YYEEEE. This chain's CDR3 is CASSLEGASSYNEQFF. The CDR3 nucleotides read TGTGCCAGCAGCTTGGAGGGCGCCAGCTCCTACAATGAGCAGTTCTTC.

This clone was seen ten or more times. J is TRBJ2-6 and V is TRBV11-1; D is tentatively TRBD1 or TRBD2 (5 bases each). This CDR3 is 16 amino acids long. CDR1 and CDR2 (germline): SGHAT, FQDESV (reference sequence). Trimming stripped 1 base from V and 3 bases from J, with 10 bases between. CDR3 coding DNA: TGTGCCAGCAGCTTAGGAGGGGTTTTTGGGGCCAACGTCCTGACTTTC. It encodes CASSLGGVFGANVLTF.

The V call is TRBV29-1, the J call TRBJ2-1; TRBD2 matches 7 bases. This CDR3 contains 13 residues. V dropped 2 bases and J dropped 9; count of bases not matched to a gene: 7. Germline CDR1 and CDR2: SQVTM and ANQGSEA. The CDR3 nucleotides are TGCAGCGTTGAAAGGCTAGCGGACGGTGAGCAGTTCTTC. Translation gives CSVERLADGEQFF.

This chain connects TRBV19 to TRBJ1-1; TRBD1 aligns across 9 bases. Germline V CDR1 and CDR2: LNHDA, SQIVND (reference sequence). The CDR3 covers 16 residues. With V trimmed by 4 bases and J by 1 base, 7 bases remained unmatched. The CDR3: CASSTGTGLANTEAFF. The CDR3 DNA reads TGTGCCAGTAGTACTGGGACAGGGCTAGCGAACACTGAAGCTTTCTTT.

This clone was counted once. The chain carries TRBV15 and TRBJ1-5; D call uncertain. CDR3 size: 14 residues. Germline V gives CDR1 LNHNV, CDR2 YYDKDF (reference sequence). V lost 3 bases and J lost 0, with 6 bases in between. CDR3 residues: CATSRYYSNQPQHF. CDR3 coding DNA: TGTGCCACCAGCAGGTACTATAGCAATCAGCCCCAGCATTTT.

The gene calls are TRBV24-1 and TRBJ2-5, with D perhaps TRBD1 or TRBD2 (5 bases each). From germline, CDR1 is KGHDR and CDR2 SFDVKD. V was pared by 0 bases and J by 4 bases, with 8 bases between. The CDR3 spans 14 residues. The CDR3 DNA sequence: TGTGCCACCAGTGATTTGGGGGGTCGAGAGACCCAGTACTTC. This encodes CATSDLGGRETQYF.

The rearrangement links TRBV29-1 to TRBJ1-1; a weak D match, TRBD1 (6 bases). The V gene lost 7 bases and the J gene lost 7 bases, with 16 bases spanning the gap. The CDR3 is 12 residues long. Germline V gives CDR1 SQVTM, CDR2 ANQGSEA. The CDR3 region is CSARTAKDEAFF. For the CDR3, the DNA is TGCAGCGCTCGGACAGCAAAGGATGAAGCTTTCTTT.

V and J are TRBV27 and TRBJ1-6; D not resolved. The CDR3 runs 14 residues. CDR1 and CDR2 from the germline V gene are MNHEY and SMNVEV (reference sequence). Between the trimmed V and J ends, which lost 5 bases and 9 bases, there was a span of 14 bases. Written as DNA, the CDR3 is TGTGCCAGCAGTCAGGTCCTAGGAGGTTCACCCCTCCACTTT. Its protein product is CASSQVLGGSPLHF.

This chain joins TRBV6-5 and TRBJ2-7, with 7 bases identical to TRBD1. The J segment lost 4 bases and the V segment lost 2 bases, leaving 2 bases of the junction unmatched. CDR1 and CDR2 (germline): MNHEY, SVGAGI. The CDR3 contains 13 residues. The CDR3 loop is CASSYGQEYEQYF. The CDR3 coding sequence is TGTGCCAGCAGTTACGGACAGGAATACGAGCAGTACTTC.

The chain couples TRBV11-2 to TRBJ2-1, with TRBD1 matching 8 bases. CDR3 length equals 12 residues. The germline gives CDR1 SGHAT, CDR2 FQNNGV. V trimming: 1 base; J trimming: 13 bases; junction bases outside the gene matches: 3. CDR3: CASSLADRGQFF. The CDR3, as DNA: TGTGCCAGCAGCTTAGCCGACAGGGGCCAGTTCTTC.

V gene TRBV7-2 combines with J gene TRBJ2-3; the D is unclear. Per the germline V gene, CDR1 is SGHTA and CDR2 is FQGNSA. The CDR3 length is 15 residues. V lost 1 base, J lost 4 bases, and 12 bases lay in between. This chain's CDR3 is CASSLGGFRPDTQYF. Here the CDR3 DNA reads TGTGCCAGCAGCTTAGGAGGTTTCCGCCCAGATACGCAGTATTTT.

The rearrangement links TRBV28 to TRBJ1-3; unclear D gene. The CDR3 is made up of 14 amino acids. CDR1 and CDR2 (germline): MDHEN, SYDVKM. Trimming stripped 3 bases from V and 1 base from J, with 7 bases between. CDR3 loop: CASSFEGSGNTIYF. CDR3 in DNA: TGTGCCAGCAGTTTTGAGGGTTCTGGAAACACCATATATTTT.

V usage is TRBV5-6 and J usage is TRBJ1-2, with TRBD1 as a possible D gene (6 bases). V was pared by 3 bases and J by 3 bases, with 12 bases between. This CDR3 has 14 residues. The germline V gene encodes CDR1 SGHDT and CDR2 YYEEEE. The CDR3 spells CASSWGRGDYGYTF. In DNA form, the CDR3 reads TGTGCCAGCAGCTGGGGCAGGGGAGACTATGGCTACACCTTC.

V is TRBV5-1 and J is TRBJ2-7; 12 bases are a match to TRBD1. V gave up 3 bases and J gave up 3 bases; unmatched junction bases: 13. Germline V lookup: CDR1 SGHRS, CDR2 YFSETQ. This CDR3 has 18 residues. The DNA for the CDR3 is TGCGCCAGCAGCTGGTCGGGACAGGGGGCGACAGGAGGCTACGAGCAGTACTTC. Protein sequence: CASSWSGQGATGGYEQYF.

CDR3 sequence (DNA): TGTGCCAGCAGATTAACAGGGGGCCGCTCTGGAAACACCATATATTTT. Translating gives CASRLTGGRSGNTIYF. The chain uses TRBV6-6 and TRBJ1-3; 9 nucleotides match TRBD1. V dropped 6 bases and J dropped 0; count of bases not matched to a gene: 6. Germline values: CDR1 MNHNY, CDR2 SVGAGI (reference sequence). This CDR3 is 16 amino acids long.

This clone appeared a single time. The V and J genes are TRBV28 and TRBJ1-2; D remains unclear. Between the trimmed V and J ends, which lost 3 bases and 7 bases, there was a span of 18 bases. Germline V CDR1 and CDR2: MDHEN, SYDVKM. The CDR3 loop spans 15 amino acids. This chain's CDR3 is CASSFLDMDWSGYTF. DNA for the CDR3: TGTGCCAGCAGTTTTTTGGATATGGATTGGTCTGGCTACACCTTC.

The gene calls are TRBV3-1 (or the pseudogene TRBV3-2) and TRBJ1-2, with D possibly matching TRBD1 (5 bases). The V end lost 8 bases, the J end lost 8 bases, and 15 bases lay between the germline ends. This CDR3 is 12 amino acids long. Germline lookup yields CDR1 LGHDT and CDR2 YNNKEL (reference sequence). The CDR3 region has the DNA TGTGCCAGCGGCCGGGTAGGGGACGGCTACACCTTC. Protein sequence: CASGRVGDGYTF.

The chain links TRBV5-1 to TRBJ2-1; D unclear. Per the germline V gene, CDR1 is SGHRS and CDR2 is YFSETQ. With 3 bases removed from V and 3 bases from J, the gap between germline ends came to 10 bases. This CDR3 spans 14 amino acids. The CDR3 sequence: CASSSRGDYNEQFF. The CDR3 coding sequence is TGCGCCAGCAGCTCACGTGGAGACTACAATGAGCAGTTCTTC.

The genes are TRBV28 and TRBJ1-5, with D unclear. The germline CDR1 and CDR2 sequences are MDHEN and SYDVKM. The V end lost 6 bases, the J end lost 0 bases, and 6 bases lay between the germline ends. The CDR3 runs 13 residues. CDR3 in DNA: TGTGCCAGCAGCCCAAATAGCAATCAGCCCCAGCATTTT. As protein: CASSPNSNQPQHF.

In its sample, this clone was seen once. V gene TRBV3-1 (or the pseudogene TRBV3-2) combines with J gene TRBJ2-7; 12 bases are a match to TRBD2. This CDR3 is built from 16 residues. CDR1 LGHDT and CDR2 YNNKEL come from the germline V gene (reference sequence). Trimming took 3 bases from V and 3 from J; bases not matched to a gene: 6. Here the CDR3 DNA reads TGTGCCAGCAGCCACCCCAGGACTAGCGGGGACTACGAGCAGTACTTC. This encodes CASSHPRTSGDYEQYF.

This chain joins TRBV6-5 and TRBJ2-3; D unresolved. Germline loops: CDR1 MNHEY, CDR2 SVGAGI. There are 13 residues in the CDR3. Trimming stripped 2 bases from V and 5 bases from J, with 8 bases between. The CDR3 nucleotides read TGTGCCAGCAGTTACAAACGTTTAGATACGCAGTATTTT. It codes for CASSYKRLDTQYF.

The chain carries TRBV27 and TRBJ2-5, with 12 positions matching TRBD2. This CDR3 contains 15 residues. The V gene's germline CDR1 is MNHEY and CDR2 SMNVEV (reference sequence). V lost 5 bases to trimming and J lost 2 bases; unmatched junction nucleotides: 3. CDR3 amino acids: CASSLLAGGQETQYF. Written as DNA, the CDR3 is TGTGCCAGCAGTCTCCTAGCGGGGGGGCAAGAGACCCAGTACTTC.